These T cell receptor beta chains were read from a single sample in a study of spatial heterogeneity in lung cancer. TCRdb fed the 5' RACE reads into MiXCR, producing one record per CDR3 protein. The sample contains about 85,000 distinct CDR3 sequences, roughly a fifth of which appear only once. This sample comprised PBMCs, obtained at surgery. The receptors originated from a male donor with early-stage non-small cell lung cancer. Both conserved end residues are part of each CDR3. A D gene is named only where the DNA matches it firmly. Only part of the rows carry a size: once, few, many, or a class if the clone is expanded.

j_call,v_call,d_call,clone_size,cdr3_aa,cdr3_nt
TRBJ2-7,TRBV28,TRBD1,.,CASSSTGVGPYEQYF,TGTGCCAGCAGCTCAACAGGGGTCGGCCCCTACGAGCAGTACTTC
TRBJ1-1,TRBV27,.,many,CASSLQGRGAEAFF,TGTGCCAGCAGTTTACAGGGACGAGGGGCTGAAGCTTTCTTT
TRBJ2-1,TRBV29-1,.,few,CSARTDPYNEQFF,TGCAGCGCCCGGACAGATCCCTACAATGAGCAGTTCTTC
TRBJ2-1,TRBV5-4,TRBD2,.,CASSTPTSGDEQFF,TGTGCCAGCAGCACTCCGACTAGCGGTGATGAGCAGTTCTTC
TRBJ2-1,TRBV5-1,.,.,CASSLADSYNEQFF,TGCGCCAGCAGCTTGGCGGACAGCTACAATGAGCAGTTCTTC
TRBJ2-2,TRBV20-1,TRBD2,.,CSAPLAGDNTGELFF,TGCAGTGCTCCACTAGCGGGAGACAACACCGGGGAGCTGTTTTTT
TRBJ1-5,TRBV3-1,.,.,CASSQDRKKPQHF,TGTGCCAGCAGCCAAGACAGGAAAAAGCCCCAGCATTTT
TRBJ2-1,TRBV3-1,TRBD2,.,CASSHGILAGPYNEQFF,TGTGCCAGCAGCCACGGGATACTAGCGGGGCCGTACAATGAGCAGTTCTTC
TRBJ2-5,TRBV9,.,few,CASSRLGETQYF,TGTGCCAGCAGTAGATTAGGAGAGACCCAGTACTTC
TRBJ2-3,TRBV29-1,.,many,CSAQGGADTQYF,TGCAGCGCCCAGGGTGGCGCAGATACGCAGTATTTT
TRBJ2-3,TRBV20-1,TRBD1,few,CSAMSGGRTQYF,TGCAGTGCTATGTCAGGGGGCAGGACGCAGTATTTT
TRBJ2-3,TRBV29-1,TRBD2,once,CSTGGLAGFTDTQYF,TGCAGCACAGGTGGCCTAGCGGGGTTCACAGATACGCAGTATTTT
TRBJ1-6,TRBV19,.,few,CASSRGESNSALHF,TGTGCCAGTAGTAGAGGCGAATCCAATTCAGCCCTCCACTTT
TRBJ2-7,TRBV9,.,many,CASSVAGRGMDEQYF,TGTGCCAGCAGCGTAGCTGGCAGGGGTATGGACGAGCAGTACTTC
TRBJ1-2,TRBV9,.,.,CASSSPRRDYGYTF,TGTGCCAGCAGCTCCCCCCGCAGGGACTATGGCTACACCTTC
TRBJ1-4,TRBV2,.,.,CASSIDRTTNEKLFF,TGTGCCAGCAGTATCGACAGGACAACTAATGAAAAACTGTTTTTT
TRBJ2-5,TRBV14,TRBD1,.,CASSQEHRDSEKETQYF,TGTGCCAGCAGCCAAGAGCACCGGGACAGTGAGAAGGAGACCCAGTACTTC
TRBJ2-7,TRBV4-2,.,.,CASSQEVRSLGEQYF,TGTGCCAGCAGCCAAGAGGTCAGGTCGTTAGGTGAGCAGTACTTC
TRBJ2-5,TRBV18,.,many,CASSPLSGITQETQYF,TGTGCCAGCTCACCGCTTAGCGGTATTACACAAGAGACCCAGTACTTC
TRBJ2-1,TRBV7-6,.,few,CASSTGQYNEQFF,TGTGCCAGCAGCACCGGACAGTACAATGAGCAGTTCTTC
TRBJ2-7,TRBV9,TRBD1,few,CASSVTGGGEQYF,TGTGCCAGCAGCGTAACAGGGGGAGGCGAGCAGTACTTC
TRBJ2-5,TRBV3-1,TRBD1,.,CASSQATGGETQYF,TGTGCCAGCAGCCAAGCTACAGGGGGGGAGACCCAGTACTTC
TRBJ2-2,TRBV19,.,.,CASSPWTLNTGELFF,TGTGCCAGTAGTCCCTGGACCTTGAACACCGGGGAGCTGTTTTTT
TRBJ2-7,TRBV28,.,.,CASTTLYEQYF,TGTGCCAGCACCACCCTCTACGAGCAGTACTTC
TRBJ2-1,TRBV4-1,TRBD2,few,CASSQELAANNEQFF,TGCGCCAGCAGCCAAGAACTAGCGGCCAACAATGAGCAGTTCTTC
TRBJ1-3,TRBV5-1,TRBD1,few,CASSGAGQGANTIYF,TGCGCCAGCAGCGGCGCGGGACAGGGGGCCAACACCATATATTTT
TRBJ1-2,TRBV3-1,.,many,CASSQDFGDGVNYGYTF,TGTGCCAGCAGCCAAGATTTCGGGGACGGCGTTAACTATGGCTACACCTTC
TRBJ2-1,TRBV6-2/TRBV6-3,TRBD2,.,CASSFRDGLDNEQFF,TGTGCCAGCAGTTTCCGGGACGGACTAGACAATGAGCAGTTCTTC
TRBJ2-3,TRBV5-1,TRBD2,.,CASSLGASGSTDTQYF,TGCGCCAGCAGCTTGGGGGCTAGCGGTAGCACAGATACGCAGTATTTT
TRBJ2-2,TRBV5-6,TRBD2,few,CASSPRLAGVTGGELFF,TGTGCCAGCAGCCCCCGACTAGCGGGAGTGACTGGCGGGGAGCTGTTTTTT
TRBJ2-1,TRBV7-2,.,few,CASSWDRGEQFF,TGTGCCAGCAGCTGGGATAGGGGTGAGCAGTTCTTC
TRBJ1-1,TRBV7-3,TRBD1,few,CASSQDRPAEAFF,TGTGCCAGCAGCCAGGACAGGCCTGCTGAAGCTTTCTTT
TRBJ2-1,TRBV10-2,.,many,CASRGKLLVNEQFF,TGCGCCAGCAGGGGCAAGCTCCTAGTCAATGAGCAGTTCTTC
TRBJ2-7,TRBV5-1,TRBD1,.,CASRDSGQGLDEQYF,TGCGCCAGCAGGGATTCAGGACAGGGGTTGGACGAGCAGTACTTC
TRBJ2-5,TRBV5-6,TRBD1,.,CASSGGQFETQYF,TGTGCCAGCAGCGGGGGACAGTTCGAGACCCAGTACTTC
TRBJ2-1,TRBV7-2,TRBD2,many,CASSSRDYQYNEQFF,TGTGCCAGCAGCTCCCGGGACTACCAATACAATGAGCAGTTCTTC
TRBJ2-4,TRBV21-1,.,few,CASSKTPLKNIQYF,TGTGCCAGCAGCAAAACACCCTTGAAAAACATTCAGTACTTC
TRBJ2-5,TRBV28,.,few,CASSPPREETQYF,TGTGCCAGCAGTCCACCTAGGGAAGAGACCCAGTACTTC
TRBJ1-4,TRBV28,.,many,CASSNTGTNNEKLFF,TGTGCCAGCAGCAACACCGGGACGAATAATGAAAAACTGTTTTTT
TRBJ2-7,TRBV19,.,.,CASSTQSGTQYYEQYF,TGTGCCAGTAGTACTCAATCCGGGACCCAGTACTACGAGCAGTACTTC
TRBJ2-5,TRBV7-2,.,few,CASRPPRTFQETQYF,TGTGCCAGCAGGCCCCCTAGGACTTTCCAAGAGACCCAGTACTTC
TRBJ2-6,TRBV18,TRBD1,.,CASSPQGAGANVLTF,TGTGCCAGCTCCCCTCAGGGGGCTGGGGCCAACGTCCTGACTTTC
TRBJ2-1,TRBV4-1,.,.,CASSHPGYNEQFF,TGCGCCAGCAGCCATCCCGGTTACAATGAGCAGTTCTTC